The present T cell receptor beta chain was sequenced within a study of T cells in Graves' hyperthyroidism and ophthalmopathy. The CDR3 regions of TCR beta were amplified from RNA transcripts. In the first-round RT-PCR of the TCR CDR3, the HTBI primer set was used. TCRdb redid the calling of the multiplex PCR reads with MiXCR, one entry per CDR3 protein. The sample yields roughly 350,000 distinct CDR3 sequences, around 15% seen once. This clonotype was counted at least ten times. Germline assignment: CDR1 SGHRS and CDR2 YFSETQ. The CDR3 has 16 residues. V was clipped by 4 bases and J by 1 base; unmatched bases: 6.

The source of this sequence is a woman in her twenties or thirties with Graves' ophthalmopathy. V and J are TRBV5-1 and TRBJ2-1; 9 bases are a match to TRBD1. Sequences were obtained from blood. This CDR3 is CASSRNGQGSYNEQFF. The CDR3 nucleotides read TGCGCCAGCAGCCGAAATGGACAGGGGTCCTACAATGAGCAGTTCTTC. The full variable domain, in which reference TRBV5-1 and TRBJ2-1 provide the parts outside the CDR3, is KAGVTQTPRYLIKTRGQQVTLSCSPISGHRSVSWYQQTPGQGLQFLFEYFSETQRNKGNFPGRFSGRQFSNSRSEMNVSTLELGDSALYLCASSRNGQGSYNEQFFGPGTRLTVL.